Below are 25 T cell receptor beta chains sequenced from a single sample in a study of cytomegalovirus exposure and HLA in healthy donors. This table comes from immunoSEQ multiplex PCR, and its TCRdb copy is limited to in-frame clones, with some not included. The sample yields a few hundred thousand clones, 86% seen once. Source material: PBMCs. The source of these receptors is a woman in her late teens or twenties in good health and CMV-seronegative.

This chain joins TRBV28 and TRBJ1-4, with 8 bases identical to TRBD1. The length of the CDR3 is 14 residues. The germline CDR1 and CDR2 sequences are MDHEN and SYDVKM. J was trimmed by 8 bases and V by 4 bases; bases with no gene match: 6. For the CDR3, the DNA is TGTGCCAGCAGTTCAGGGGGCCGGAGGGAAAAACTGTTTTTT. Protein product: CASSSGGRREKLFF.

The rearrangement joins TRBV6-5 to TRBJ2-1; D gene ambiguous. Trimming pared 5 bases from V and 14 bases from J, leaving 10 bases between. Germline V CDR1 and CDR2: MNHEY, SVGAGI. The CDR3 runs to 10 residues. The CDR3 nucleotides read TGTGCCAGCAGTGTGTTTGACAAGTTCTTC. Protein: CASSVFDKFF.

The chain joins TRBV28 to TRBJ2-1, with TRBD2 matching 14 bases. The CDR3 has 16 amino acids. Germline lookup yields CDR1 MDHEN and CDR2 SYDVKM. J gave up 15 bases and V 2 bases, and 12 bases lay outside the gene matches. DNA of the CDR3: TGTGCCAGCAGTTTAAACTTGGGACTAGCGGGAGTTTACCCGTTCTTC. Translation: CASSLNLGLAGVYPFF.

The chain couples TRBV28 to TRBJ2-1; possible D gene TRBD1, 6 bases. Between the trimmed V and J ends, which lost 4 bases and 0 bases, there was a span of 13 bases. Germline-derived CDR1 and CDR2 are MDHEN and SYDVKM. The CDR3 covers 16 residues. CDR3 in amino acids: CASSSPDRSSYNEQFF. CDR3 coding DNA: TGTGCCAGCAGTTCCCCAGACAGGAGCTCCTACAATGAGCAGTTCTTC.

The rearrangement uses TRBV2 and TRBJ2-3; TRBD2 matches at 7 bases. The CDR3 covers 15 residues. The junction had 8 bases not matched to a gene; V was cut back by 2 bases and J by 6 bases. Germline V gives CDR1 SNHLY, CDR2 FYNNEI. The CDR3 loop reads CASSEREAPPDTQYF. The CDR3 DNA follows: TGTGCCAGCAGTGAACGGGAGGCCCCACCTGATACGCAGTATTTT.

J is TRBJ2-5 and V is TRBV28; weak D call: TRBD1 (6 bases). V lost 2 bases, J lost 0 bases, and 10 bases lay in between. Germline-derived CDR1 and CDR2 are MDHEN and SYDVKM. The CDR3 is 15 residues long. The DNA for the CDR3 is TGTGCCAGCAGTTTACCGGGGACACACCAAGAGACCCAGTACTTC. Translated, it gives CASSLPGTHQETQYF.

V is TRBV5-5 and J is TRBJ1-2; D is unclear. Germline loops: CDR1 SGHKS, CDR2 YYEKEE (reference sequence). This CDR3 region has 15 residues. Trimming pared 4 bases from V and 4 bases from J, leaving 17 bases between. The CDR3 sequence is CASSNRTQRGYGYTF. DNA of the CDR3: TGTGCCAGCAGCAACCGGACTCAGCGGGGCTATGGCTACACCTTC.

The chain couples TRBV5-1 to TRBJ1-1, with D possibly TRBD1 on 6 matching bases. The CDR3 consists of 12 residues. The germline V and J ends were trimmed by 0 bases and 11 bases, with 11 bases remaining between them. In germline, CDR1 is SGHRS, CDR2 YFSETQ. CDR3 in amino acids: CASSLEQGGAFF. As DNA, the CDR3 is TGCGCCAGCAGCTTGGAACAGGGTGGTGCTTTCTTT.

V gene TRBV4-1 combines with J gene TRBJ2-7; TRBD2 agrees at 12 bases. The CDR3 has 16 residues. Germline trimming cut 2 bases from V and 2 bases from J; bases unmatched to any gene: 4. The V gene's germline CDR1 is MGHRA and CDR2 YSYEKL. The CDR3 protein is CASSQPTSGRTYEQYF. In DNA form, the CDR3 reads TGCGCCAGCAGCCAACCTACTAGCGGGAGGACCTACGAGCAGTACTTC.

This chain joins TRBV28 and TRBJ2-1; TRBD1 matches at 10 bases. CDR1 MDHEN and CDR2 SYDVKM come from the germline V gene. This CDR3 region has 15 residues. With V trimmed by 4 bases and J by 6 bases, 6 bases remained unmatched. CDR3: CASSSIGTGVNEQFF. DNA of the CDR3: TGTGCCAGCAGTTCTATTGGGACAGGGGTCAATGAGCAGTTCTTC.

There are a few counts of this clone. J is TRBJ2-7 and V is TRBV27, with D tentatively TRBD2 (6 bases). Germline V gene data show CDR1 as MNHEY and CDR2 as SMNVEV (reference sequence). Trimming pared 2 bases from V and 2 bases from J, leaving 7 bases between. The CDR3 has 13 residues. CDR3 residues: CASSLGGPYEQYF. The CDR3, as DNA: TGTGCCAGCAGTTTAGGAGGGCCCTACGAGCAGTACTTC.

The V gene is TRBV27, the J gene TRBJ1-2; D is unclear. V was cut by 0 bases and J by 8 bases, with 13 bases left in between. CDR3 size: 14 residues. In germline, CDR1 is MNHEY, CDR2 SMNVEV (reference sequence). The CDR3 loop reads CASSLSDGFRGYTF. CDR3 nucleotides: TGTGCCAGCAGTTTATCCGACGGGTTTAGGGGCTACACCTTC.

The gene calls are TRBV7-9 and TRBJ2-5; D is undetermined. The CDR3 is 13 amino acids. The V and J ends lost 5 bases and 0 bases respectively, with 7 bases between them. Per germline, CDR1 SEHNR and CDR2 FQNEAQ (reference sequence). The CDR3 nucleotides are TGTGCCAGCAGCAAATTCAACCAAGAGACCCAGTACTTC. Translating it yields CASSKFNQETQYF.

This rearrangement joins TRBV5-1 to TRBJ2-7; D may be TRBD1 (6 bases). V shed 5 bases and J shed 4 bases, with 16 bases lying between them. Germline V gene lookup returns CDR1 SGHRS and CDR2 YFSETQ. CDR3 size: 14 residues. The CDR3 region is CASRQQGRVYEQYF. The DNA of the CDR3 is TGCGCCAGCAGACAACAGGGAAGGGTATACGAGCAGTACTTC.

The chain recombines TRBV27 with TRBJ1-1, with a tentative D call TRBD1 (6 bases). Per germline, CDR1 MNHEY and CDR2 SMNVEV (reference sequence). Trimming pared 3 bases from V and 10 bases from J, leaving 21 bases between. This CDR3 is 15 amino acids long. The CDR3 is CASSFARGGAAIAFF. Here the CDR3 DNA reads TGTGCCAGCAGTTTCGCCCGCGGGGGCGCGGCTATAGCTTTCTTT.

This CDR3 reads CATSMEVSYNEQFF. As DNA, the CDR3 is TGTGCCACCAGCATGGAGGTATCCTACAATGAGCAGTTCTTC. The chain recombines TRBV15 with TRBJ2-1; a weak D match, TRBD2 (5 bases). Germline loops: CDR1 LNHNV, CDR2 YYDKDF (reference sequence). The CDR3 covers 14 residues. Trimming removed 4 bases from V and 1 base from J, with 8 bases in between.

The chain carries TRBV14 and TRBJ2-1; 8 bases agree with TRBD1. Trimming at V came to 2 bases and at J to 16 bases, leaving 10 bases not matched to a gene. The CDR3 is 13 residues long. Germline V gives CDR1 SGHDN, CDR2 FVKESK. The DNA of the CDR3 is TGTGCCAGCAGCCAACCAATACCGGGACAGGTTTTCTTC. It specifies CASSQPIPGQVFF. Full variable domain (remainder filled in from reference TRBV14 and TRBJ2-1): EAGVTQFPSHSVIEKGQTVTLRCDPISGHDNLYWYRRVMGKEIKFLLHFVKESKQDESGMPNNRFLAERTGGTYSTLKVQPAELEDSGVYFCASSQPIPGQVFFGPGTRLTVL.

The genes are TRBV27 and TRBJ2-1; TRBD2 matches 16 bases. The junction had 6 bases not matched to a gene; V was cut back by 7 bases and J by 6 bases. The length of the CDR3 is 16 residues. The V gene's germline CDR1 is MNHEY and CDR2 SMNVEV (reference sequence). The CDR3 DNA is TGTGCCAGCACGGGACTAGCGGGGGGGCCAGGCAATGAGCAGTTCTTC. Its translation: CASTGLAGGPGNEQFF.

In regard to this clone: Other DNA variants within this sample encode the same CDR3. This chain uses TRBV27 with TRBJ2-1; 7 bases map to TRBD2. Germline V gene sequence: CDR1 MNHEY, CDR2 SMNVEV (reference sequence). J lost 3 bases, V lost 2 bases, and 4 bases had no gene match. CDR3 size: 15 residues. The CDR3 spells CASSLGGGVYNEQFF. DNA of the CDR3: TGTGCCAGCAGTTTAGGCGGGGGAGTCTACAATGAGCAGTTCTTC.

This clone was detected once. The chain links TRBV21-1 to TRBJ1-1. TRBV21-1 is described as a pseudogene. The CDR3 is 16 amino acids. The DNA of the CDR3 is TGTGCCAGCAGCAAAGTAACGGGTCTTGACGACACTGAAGCTTTCTTT. Translating it yields CASSKVTGLDDTEAFF.

The rearrangement uses TRBV5-4 and TRBJ2-3; D might be TRBD2 (5 bases). The germline V and J ends were trimmed by 6 bases and 9 bases, with 11 bases remaining between them. CDR3 length equals 11 residues. Germline V CDR1 and CDR2: SGHNT, YYREEE (reference sequence). DNA of the CDR3: TGTGCCAGCAAGGGAGTTGGCACGCAGTATTTT. This gives the protein CASKGVGTQYF.

The CDR3 is CASRTRLAPTYEQYF. The DNA of the CDR3 is TGTGCCAGCAGAACCCGACTAGCCCCTACCTACGAGCAGTACTTC. The chain joins TRBV27 to TRBJ2-7; the match to TRBD2 covers 7 bases. The V gene's germline CDR1 is MNHEY and CDR2 SMNVEV (reference sequence). With V trimmed by 6 bases and J by 2 bases, 10 bases remained unmatched. This CDR3 contains 15 residues.

The rearrangement links TRBV14 to TRBJ2-1; 7 bases are a match to TRBD2. This CDR3 spans 14 amino acids. Germline V gene data show CDR1 as SGHDN and CDR2 as FVKESK. Unmatched junction bases numbered 8, after V lost 4 bases and J lost 8 bases. For the CDR3, the DNA is TGTGCCAGCAGCCTCTCCGGGACTATCGATGAGCAGTTCTTC. This encodes CASSLSGTIDEQFF.

CDR3 in DNA: TGCGCCAGCAGCCAAGACGGACAGTCTACCACGAGCCGGAACATTCAGTACTTC. This gives the protein CASSQDGQSTTSRNIQYF. This chain uses TRBV4-1 with TRBJ2-4; TRBD1 might be the D (6 bases). Trimming cost V 0 bases and J 7 bases, with 22 bases left between them. The CDR3 has 18 amino acids. Germline V CDR1 and CDR2: MGHRA, YSYEKL.

The V gene is TRBV5-1, the J gene TRBJ2-7, with 9 bases that match TRBD2. CDR1 is SGHRS, CDR2 YFSETQ, per germline. The CDR3 loop spans 13 amino acids. The V and J ends lost 6 bases and 4 bases, in that order; junction bases with no gene match: 5. In nucleotides, the CDR3 is TGCGCCAGCACGCGGGAGGGAGGGTACGAGCAGTACTTC. Translated: CASTREGGYEQYF. The full variable domain, its missing parts supplied by reference TRBV5-1 and TRBJ2-7, is KAGVTQTPRYLIKTRGQQVTLSCSPISGHRSVSWYQQTPGQGLQFLFEYFSETQRNKGNFPGRFSGRQFSNSRSEMNVSTLELGDSALYLCASTREGGYEQYFGPGTRLTVT.